This record looks at one T cell receptor beta chain sequence and its context. The antigen is unknown. Sequencing used immunoSEQ multiplex PCR; TCRdb keeps in-frame clones, though not all of them. Here the sample spans about 50,000 clones, about three quarters being singletons. The data are from a study of vaccination effects on CD4 cells after COVID-19. CD4+ T cells were isolated after around ten days of culture. V dropped 0 bases and J dropped 3 bases, with 7 bases sitting between them. Germline CDR1 is SGHRS and CDR2 is YFSETQ. This CDR3 contains 14 residues. The source material was CD4+ T cells from PBMCs cultured without peptide, sampled before COVID-19 vaccination. This receptor was obtained from a human donor who received a COVID-19 vaccine. The chain combines TRBV5-1 with TRBJ1-3, with D perhaps matching TRBD1 (6 bases). The DNA for the CDR3 is TGCGCCAGCAGCTTGGACAGGGTTGGAAACACCATATATTTT. It translates to CASSLDRVGNTIYF.